The clone carrying this TCR beta chain showed up just a few times. This sample is drawn from a study of cytomegalovirus exposure and HLA in healthy donors. Study-wide context: Samples from HLA-typed donors yielded around 85 million unique TCRs in an early data release.

These donors counted as nominally healthy when sampled, but unrecorded immune exposures were likely. The PCR made use of 60 Vbeta and 13 Jbeta primers. In the study's own analysis: The authors later counted tens of millions of unique TCR beta chains, some 9.9 million of them shared. TCRdb's table, derived via immunoSEQ multiplex PCR, lists solely in-frame clones and lacks some. V, J and clone size derive from that table, while D and trimming were established from the DNA sequence. The sample holds approximately 160,000 clones; about 80% are singletons and the top ten take roughly 9.7%. This receptor was identified in a man younger than 35 in good health and CMV-seropositive. Sequences were obtained from PBMCs.

The CDR3 DNA is TGTGCCAGCAGCCAAGATGTTCGGACTAGTGGGGGGCCTATGAATGAGCAGTTCTTC. Its translation is CASSQDVRTSGGPMNEQFF. This chain uses TRBV4-2 with TRBJ2-1; D is possibly TRBD2 (7 bases). Germline CDR1 reads LGHNA; CDR2 reads YNFKEQ. The CDR3 is 19 residues long. V was shortened by 0 bases and J by 7 bases, with 25 bases between the two germline ends.